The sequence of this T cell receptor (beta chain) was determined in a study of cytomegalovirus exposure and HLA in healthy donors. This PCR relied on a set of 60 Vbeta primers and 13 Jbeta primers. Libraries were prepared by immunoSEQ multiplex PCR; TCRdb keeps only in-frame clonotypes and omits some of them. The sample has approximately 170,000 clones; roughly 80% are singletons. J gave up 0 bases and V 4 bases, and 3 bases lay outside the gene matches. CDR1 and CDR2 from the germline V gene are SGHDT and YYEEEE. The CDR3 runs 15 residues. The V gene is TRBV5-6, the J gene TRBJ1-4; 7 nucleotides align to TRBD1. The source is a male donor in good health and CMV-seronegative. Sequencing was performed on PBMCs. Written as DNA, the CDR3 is TGTGCCAGCAGCCCGACAGGGTCAACTAATGAAAAACTGTTTTTT. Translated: CASSPTGSTNEKLFF.